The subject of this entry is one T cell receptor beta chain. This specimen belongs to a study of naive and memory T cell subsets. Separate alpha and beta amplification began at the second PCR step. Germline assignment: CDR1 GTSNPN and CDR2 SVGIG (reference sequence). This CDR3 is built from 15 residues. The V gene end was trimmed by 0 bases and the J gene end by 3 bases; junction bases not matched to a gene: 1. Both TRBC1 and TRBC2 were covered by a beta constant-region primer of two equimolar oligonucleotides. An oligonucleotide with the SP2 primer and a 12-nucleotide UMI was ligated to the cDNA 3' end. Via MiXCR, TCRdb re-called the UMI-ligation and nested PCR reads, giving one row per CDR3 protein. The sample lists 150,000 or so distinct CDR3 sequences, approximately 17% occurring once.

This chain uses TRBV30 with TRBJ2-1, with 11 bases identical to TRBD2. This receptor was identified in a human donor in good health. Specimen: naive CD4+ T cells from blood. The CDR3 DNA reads TGTGCCTGGAGTGTACTAGCGGGAGTCTACAATGAGCAGTTCTTC. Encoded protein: CAWSVLAGVYNEQFF.